Presented here are 30 T cell receptor beta chains from one specimen sequenced in a study of human T cells and chemical hapten exposure. The time point denotes: healthy volunteer bleed at 2 weeks. The template was total RNA from unfractionated whole blood. TCRdb redid the calling of the RACE reads with MiXCR, one entry per CDR3 protein. The table has some 93,000 distinct CDR3 sequences, just under 9% seen once. The sequenced material came from whole blood. The source of these receptors is a female donor in good health. Some clones in this sample may be carry-over from other donors' samples.

The gene calls are TRBV6-5 and TRBJ2-1, with a tentative D call TRBD2 (5 bases). The CDR3 extends over 15 amino acids. Germline CDR1 and CDR2: MNHEY and SVGAGI. V was shortened by 6 bases and J by 0 bases, with 12 bases between the two germline ends. The CDR3 region is CASSGLSASYNEQFF. The CDR3 DNA follows: TGTGCCAGCAGCGGCCTTAGCGCCTCCTACAATGAGCAGTTCTTC.

V gene TRBV12-3 or TRBV12-4 combines with J gene TRBJ2-3; D is undetermined. CDR3 length: 14 amino acids. The V end lost 3 bases, the J end lost 3 bases, and 10 bases lay between the germline ends. CDR3 nucleotides: TGTGCCAGCAGTTTTAGGGCGGAAACAGATACGCAGTATTTT. Residues: CASSFRAETDTQYF.

J is TRBJ2-7 and V is TRBV28; either TRBD1 or TRBD2 may fit D (6 bases each). The CDR3 has 13 residues. CDR1 is MDHEN, CDR2 SYDVKM, per germline. The V and J ends lost 2 bases and 7 bases respectively, with 12 bases between them. CDR3 in amino acids: CASSLRGLGEQYF. The CDR3 DNA sequence: TGTGCCAGCAGTTTACGGGGGCTAGGAGAGCAGTACTTC.

CDR3 DNA sequence: TGCAGTGCGTTACTGATGGACAGGGCGGCCTATAATTCACCCCTCCACTTT. Its translation is CSALLMDRAAYNSPLHF. The rearrangement links TRBV20-1 to TRBJ1-6; 8 bases are a match to TRBD1. V was clipped by 6 bases and J by 2 bases; unmatched bases: 12. CDR3 length: 17 residues. Germline V lookup: CDR1 DFQATT, CDR2 SNEGSKA (reference sequence).

This clonotype was detected many times. The chain joins TRBV5-1 to TRBJ2-5, with D tentatively TRBD1 or TRBD2 (5 bases each). CDR3 length: 13 residues. From germline, CDR1 is SGHRS and CDR2 YFSETQ. V was trimmed by 4 bases and J by 0 bases, leaving 7 bases between them. The CDR3 loop is CASSGTDQETQYF. The CDR3 nucleotides read TGCGCCAGCAGCGGGACGGACCAAGAGACCCAGTACTTC.

This clonotype has a handful of counts. This chain uses TRBV30 with TRBJ2-7, with 9 bases fitting TRBD2. J was trimmed by 4 bases and V by 3 bases; bases with no gene match: 7. Germline lookup yields CDR1 GTSNPN and CDR2 SVGIG (reference sequence). This CDR3 has 14 residues. CDR3 coding DNA: TGTGCCTGGAGCGGCCTAGCGGGGCATTACGAGCAGTACTTC. Translation gives CAWSGLAGHYEQYF.

The V and J genes are TRBV24-1 and TRBJ2-1, with D unclear. The V end was cut by 3 bases, the J end by 2 bases, with 7 bases between. The V gene's germline CDR1 is KGHDR and CDR2 SFDVKD. The CDR3 extends over 14 amino acids. CDR3: CATSDKQTYNEQFF. The CDR3 nucleotides are TGTGCCACCAGTGATAAACAGACCTACAATGAGCAGTTCTTC.

This clonotype was detected ten times or more. This sequence joins TRBV5-1 and TRBJ1-3, with TRBD1 matching 7 bases. V lost 4 bases and J lost 4; bases outside the gene matches: 5. The CDR3 is 14 amino acids. Germline lookup yields CDR1 SGHRS and CDR2 YFSETQ. The CDR3 spells CASSRTGDGNTIYF. Written as DNA, the CDR3 is TGCGCCAGCAGCCGAACAGGGGACGGAAACACCATATATTTT.

This clonotype was seen a few times. V gene TRBV12-3 or TRBV12-4 combines with J gene TRBJ2-7; unclear D gene. The ends were cut back, 6 bases at V and 0 bases at J, with 6 bases in the middle. This CDR3 contains 12 residues. The CDR3 region is CASSPTSYEQYF. The CDR3 DNA reads as TGTGCCAGCAGCCCAACCTCCTACGAGCAGTACTTC.

This clonotype showed up just a few times. The gene calls are TRBV19 and TRBJ2-5, with 10 bases aligning to TRBD2. With V trimmed by 3 bases and J by 4 bases, 2 bases remained unmatched. The CDR3 extends over 14 amino acids. The V gene's germline CDR1 is LNHDA and CDR2 SQIVND (reference sequence). The CDR3 protein is CASSISGRIETQYF. The CDR3 DNA sequence: TGTGCCAGTAGTATTAGCGGGAGGATAGAGACCCAGTACTTC.

J is TRBJ2-3 and V is TRBV12-3 or TRBV12-4; 11 bases fit TRBD2. The CDR3 sequence is 15 residues long. The V segment lost 3 bases and the J segment 3 bases; nucleotides outside the gene matches: 2. The CDR3 coding sequence is TGTGCCAGCAGTTTTTCTAGCGGGAGGACAGATACGCAGTATTTT. Translation gives CASSFSSGRTDTQYF.

The sample holds a few counts of this clonotype. Here the CDR3 DNA reads TGTGCCAGCAGCGAAGGGGCCAACTCTGGAAACACCATATATTTT. Translated: CASSEGANSGNTIYF. V usage is TRBV7-9 and J usage is TRBJ1-3, with D possibly matching TRBD1 (5 bases). The CDR3 runs 15 residues. V was clipped by 5 bases and J by 0 bases, with 11 bases between them. CDR1 is SEHNR, CDR2 FQNEAQ, per germline (reference sequence). Full variable domain (rest looked up from reference TRBV7-9 and TRBJ1-3): DTGVSQNPRHKITKRGQNVTFRCDPISEHNRLYWYRQTLGQGPEFLTYFQNEAQLEKSRLLSDRFSAERPKGSFSTLEIQRTEQGDSAMYLCASSEGANSGNTIYFGEGSWLTVV.

This clonotype was detected only a few times. The chain recombines TRBV11-1 with TRBJ2-5; TRBD1 matches 9 bases. This CDR3 contains 14 residues. The ends lost 5 bases at V and 2 bases at J; junction bases unmatched: 3. The V gene's germline CDR1 is SGHAT and CDR2 FQDESV (reference sequence). The CDR3 spells CASSTDRGQETQYF. CDR3 DNA sequence: TGTGCCAGCAGCACGGACAGGGGTCAAGAGACCCAGTACTTC.

This clonotype came up many times. The CDR3, as DNA: TGCGCCAGCAGCTTGGAAGGGGCTAACACTGAAGCTTTCTTT. It is translated as CASSLEGANTEAFF. V gene TRBV5-1 combines with J gene TRBJ1-1; D might be TRBD1 (5 bases). Trimming removed 0 bases at V and 2 bases at J, with 8 bases between. Germline V gene data show CDR1 as SGHRS and CDR2 as YFSETQ. The CDR3 covers 14 residues.

This clonotype was observed a few times. The chain combines TRBV28 with TRBJ1-1; a weak D match, TRBD1 (5 bases). Germline-derived CDR1 and CDR2 are MDHEN and SYDVKM. Trimming left V 3 bases short and J 4 bases short, with 9 bases between. This CDR3 region has 13 residues. CDR3 in amino acids: CASSLVGGTEAFF. The DNA of the CDR3 is TGTGCCAGCAGTTTGGTCGGGGGCACTGAAGCTTTCTTT.

The J gene is TRBJ1-2, the V gene TRBV7-3; 8 nucleotides agree with TRBD1. Trimming at V came to 0 bases and at J to 3 bases, leaving 3 bases not matched to a gene. Germline V gene sequence: CDR1 SGHTA, CDR2 FQGTGA. This CDR3 spans 15 amino acids. The CDR3 spells CASSLTRDRHYGYTF. In DNA, the CDR3 is TGTGCCAGCAGCTTAACGCGGGACAGGCACTATGGCTACACCTTC.

This clonotype was observed a few times. The chain employs TRBV27 and TRBJ2-2; 9 positions agree with TRBD1. Trimming cost V 4 bases and J 6 bases; bases outside gene matches: 9. Germline CDR1 MNHEY, CDR2 SMNVEV (reference sequence). The CDR3 length is 16 residues. The CDR3 is CASSSFGDRVAGELFF. As DNA, the CDR3 is TGTGCCAGCAGTTCCTTCGGGGACAGGGTTGCCGGGGAGCTGTTTTTT.

The V gene is TRBV6-2 or TRBV6-3, the J gene TRBJ1-4; D unresolved. Germline V gene sequence: CDR1 MNHEY, CDR2 SVGEGT. This CDR3 comprises 13 residues. Deletions cut 2 bases from V and 4 bases from J, with 5 bases between. As DNA, the CDR3 is TGTGCCAGCAGTTACCAGGATAATGAAAAACTGTTTTTT. Protein: CASSYQDNEKLFF.

Ten or more counts support this clonotype. V and J are TRBV12-3 or TRBV12-4 and TRBJ1-5; 9 bases are a match to TRBD1. This CDR3 is built from 18 residues. The junction had 14 bases not matched to a gene; V was cut back by 6 bases and J by 2 bases. The CDR3 DNA reads as TGTGCCAGCAGCCGCACTCCGGGACAGGGTGTTGGCAATCAGCCCCAGCATTTT. This sequence encodes CASSRTPGQGVGNQPQHF.

This clonotype was counted at least ten times. The chain carries TRBV29-1 and TRBJ2-3, with TRBD2 matching over 13 bases. With 0 bases clipped from V and 1 base from J, the junction kept 7 bases outside the gene matches. Germline V CDR1 and CDR2: SQVTM, ANQGSEA. This CDR3 has 18 amino acids. The CDR3: CSVEDFRTSGRGTDTQYF. The CDR3, as DNA: TGCAGCGTTGAAGATTTTAGGACTAGCGGGAGAGGCACAGATACGCAGTATTTT.

The chain joins TRBV2 to TRBJ2-3; D ambiguous. Trimming left V 4 bases short and J 1 base short, with 12 bases between. CDR1 and CDR2 from the germline V gene are SNHLY and FYNNEI. This CDR3 region has 15 residues. CDR3 sequence (DNA): TGTGCCAGCAGTGCCGGACCCGGCCGCACAGATACGCAGTATTTT. This gives the protein CASSAGPGRTDTQYF. The full variable domain, its missing parts supplied by reference TRBV2 and TRBJ2-3, is EPEVTQTPSHQVTQMGQEVILRCVPISNHLYFYWYRQILGQKVEFLVSFYNNEISEKSEIFDDQFSVERPDGSNFTLKIRSTKLEDSAMYFCASSAGPGRTDTQYFGPGTRLTVL.

The chain links TRBV6-6 to TRBJ2-2, with 7 positions matching TRBD1. The trim removed 5 bases at V and 5 bases at J, leaving 5 bases unmatched. The CDR3 length is 14 residues. From germline, CDR1 is MNHNY and CDR2 SVGAGI (reference sequence). The CDR3 nucleotides are TGTGCCAGCAGTACTACAGGGGTAACCGGGGAGCTGTTTTTT. It is translated as CASSTTGVTGELFF.

In its sample, this clonotype was seen a few times. The DNA of the CDR3 is TGTGCCAGCAGCCCGGTGACGGAGACCTACGAGCAGTACTTC. Encoded protein: CASSPVTETYEQYF. J is TRBJ2-7 and V is TRBV7-8, with no clear D. Germline V gene sequence: CDR1 SGHVS, CDR2 FQNEAQ. V lost 5 bases, J lost 2 bases, and 13 bases lay in between. The length of the CDR3 is 14 residues.

This clonotype was detected a few times. This rearrangement joins TRBV7-9 to TRBJ2-7, with D perhaps TRBD1 or TRBD2 (6 bases each). Germline V CDR1 and CDR2: SEHNR, FQNEAQ (reference sequence). This CDR3 contains 13 residues. Trimming stripped 11 bases from V and 2 bases from J, with 16 bases between. As DNA, the CDR3 is TGTGCCGGAGAGGGGCGGGACACCTACGAGCAGTACTTC. As protein: CAGEGRDTYEQYF. Using reference TRBV7-9 and TRBJ2-7 for the parts outside the CDR3, the full variable domain is DTGVSQNPRHKITKRGQNVTFRCDPISEHNRLYWYRQTLGQGPEFLTYFQNEAQLEKSRLLSDRFSAERPKGSFSTLEIQRTEQGDSAMYLCAGEGRDTYEQYFGPGTRLTVT.

This clonotype was seen repeatedly, ten times or more. The V gene is TRBV4-3, the J gene TRBJ2-3; D call uncertain. The ends were cut back, 3 bases at V and 6 bases at J, with 7 bases in the middle. CDR1 is LGHNA, CDR2 YSLEER, per germline. The CDR3 consists of 12 residues. CDR3 in amino acids: CASSQSDDTQYF. CDR3 DNA sequence: TGCGCCAGCAGCCAGAGCGACGATACGCAGTATTTT.

As to this clonotype: A single base separates this from a much larger clone, so it may be a read error. This chain connects TRBV12-3 or TRBV12-4 to TRBJ1-1, with no clear D. This CDR3 is built from 11 residues. The CDR3 spells CDSSSGEGAFF. CDR3 in DNA: TGTGACAGCAGTTCAGGTGAAGGAGCTTTCTTT.

This chain joins TRBV4-2 and TRBJ2-1, with TRBD2 identical over 13 bases. With 5 bases clipped from V and 5 bases from J, the junction kept 6 bases outside the gene matches. The CDR3 length is 16 residues. CDR1 and CDR2 (germline): LGHNA, YNFKEQ. The CDR3 region is CASSVLAGGQHNEQFF. The CDR3 DNA follows: TGTGCCAGCAGCGTACTAGCGGGAGGGCAACACAATGAGCAGTTCTTC.

In this sample, this clonotype turned up many times. This rearrangement joins TRBV28 to TRBJ1-2, with 8 nucleotides matching TRBD1. The V gene end was trimmed by 10 bases and the J gene end by 0 bases; junction bases not matched to a gene: 4. The CDR3 length is 13 residues. Germline lookup yields CDR1 MDHEN and CDR2 SYDVKM. The CDR3 sequence: CATKTGANYGYTF. The CDR3 DNA follows: TGTGCCACCAAGACAGGGGCTAACTATGGCTACACCTTC.

On this clonotype: A read error is possible here, since a much larger clone lies one base away. This chain joins TRBV6-5 and TRBJ2-7; 9 bases map to TRBD2. Germline V gene data show CDR1 as MNHEY and CDR2 as SVGAGI. V trimming: 10 bases; J trimming: 5 bases; junction bases outside the gene matches: 9. This CDR3 has 13 amino acids. The CDR3: CANRGSGRHEQYF. The CDR3, as DNA: TGTGCCAACAGAGGTAGCGGGAGACACGAGCAGTACTTC.

This clonotype was seen a handful of times. The chain combines TRBV12-3 or TRBV12-4 with TRBJ1-1; no firm D call. Trimming shortened V by 3 bases and J by 0 bases, and 11 bases separated the two germline ends. The CDR3 length is 15 residues. The DNA of the CDR3 is TGTGCCAGCAGTTTTCTCGACAAAATGAACACTGAAGCTTTCTTT. Residues: CASSFLDKMNTEAFF.